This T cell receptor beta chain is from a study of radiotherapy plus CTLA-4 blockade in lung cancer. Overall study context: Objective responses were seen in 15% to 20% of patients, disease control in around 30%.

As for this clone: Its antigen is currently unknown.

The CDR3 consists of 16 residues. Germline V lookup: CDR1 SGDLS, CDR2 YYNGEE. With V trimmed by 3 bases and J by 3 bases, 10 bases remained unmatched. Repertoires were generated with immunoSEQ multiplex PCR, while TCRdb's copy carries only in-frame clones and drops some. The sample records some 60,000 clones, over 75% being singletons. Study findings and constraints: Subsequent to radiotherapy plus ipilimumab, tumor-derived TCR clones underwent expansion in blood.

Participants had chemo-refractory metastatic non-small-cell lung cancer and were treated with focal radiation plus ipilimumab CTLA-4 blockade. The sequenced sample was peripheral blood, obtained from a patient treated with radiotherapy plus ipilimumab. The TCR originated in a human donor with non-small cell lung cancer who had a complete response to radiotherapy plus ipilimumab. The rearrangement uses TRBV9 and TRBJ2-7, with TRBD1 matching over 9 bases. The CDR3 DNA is TGTGCCAGCAGCGACGGAGGGACAGGGCCTCTCTACGAGCAGTACTTC. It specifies CASSDGGTGPLYEQYF.